The 15 T cell receptor beta chains reported below all come from one sample, sequenced in a study of identical twins. MiXCR, run by TCRdb on the 5' RACE reads, gives a single entry per CDR3 protein. The table lists 600,000 to 700,000 distinct CDR3 sequences, 21% of them singletons. In addition, the sample was reused for a study of T cells expressing NK-cell markers.

The sequencing input was PBMCs. The receptors stem from a woman aged 18-30 years in good health.

V is TRBV15 and J is TRBJ1-3; TRBD1 matches at 10 bases. V was clipped by 2 bases and J by 11 bases; unmatched bases: 9. CDR1 is LNHNV, CDR2 YYDKDF, per germline (reference sequence). The CDR3 loop spans 15 amino acids. CDR3 region: CATSRPGQGVKAIYF. CDR3 in DNA: TGTGCCACCAGCAGACCCGGACAGGGGGTGAAGGCCATATATTTT. Full variable domain (missing parts from reference TRBV15 and TRBJ1-3): DAMVIQNPRYQVTQFGKPVTLSCSQTLNHNVMYWYQQKSSQAPKLLFHYYDKDFNNEADTPDNFQSRRPNTSFCFLDIRSPGLGDTAMYLCATSRPGQGVKAIYFGEGSWLTVV.

The V call is TRBV29-1, the J call TRBJ2-7; D uncertain. The CDR3 runs 17 residues. V lost 8 bases and J lost 4, with 30 bases in between. CDR1 SQVTM and CDR2 ANQGSEA come from the germline V gene. The CDR3: CSPRYTGPLPLGYEQYF. The CDR3, as DNA: TGCAGCCCTCGATATACCGGGCCTCTACCCTTAGGATACGAGCAGTACTTC.

The V call is TRBV15, the J call TRBJ2-1; D is tentatively TRBD1 or TRBD2 (5 bases each). The V and J ends lost 10 bases and 5 bases respectively, with 15 bases between them. CDR3 length equals 13 residues. Germline values: CDR1 LNHNV, CDR2 YYDKDF (reference sequence). This chain's CDR3 is CAIGASGDNEQFF. The CDR3 nucleotides read TGTGCCATAGGGGCCTCCGGGGACAATGAGCAGTTCTTC.

The chain has TRBV11-2 and TRBJ2-1; 14 bases are shared with TRBD2. V lost 5 bases and J lost 5; bases outside the gene matches: 17. CDR3 length equals 20 residues. Per germline, CDR1 SGHAT and CDR2 FQNNGV. The CDR3 DNA follows: TGTGCCAGCAGCCCCGGAGGTGGACGGACTAGCGGGAGGTTCCACAATGAGCAGTTCTTC. The encoded protein is CASSPGGGRTSGRFHNEQFF.

This clonotype was counted a few times. The gene calls are TRBV5-1 and TRBJ2-1; 14 bases line up with TRBD2. The V segment lost 7 bases and the J segment 5 bases; nucleotides outside the gene matches: 8. This CDR3 has 16 residues. Germline V gene data show CDR1 as SGHRS and CDR2 as YFSETQ. The CDR3: CASVIGTSGSNNEQFF. CDR3 coding DNA: TGCGCCAGCGTCATAGGGACTAGCGGGAGTAACAATGAGCAGTTCTTC.

The rearrangement joins TRBV5-6 to TRBJ2-7; 7 nucleotides agree with TRBD1. The CDR3 runs to 14 residues. V gave up 4 bases and J gave up 3 bases; unmatched junction bases: 7. The germline CDR1 and CDR2 sequences are SGHDT and YYEEEE. The CDR3 here is CASSGTGQNYEQYF. The CDR3 nucleotides read TGTGCCAGCAGCGGGACGGGACAGAACTACGAGCAGTACTTC.

This clonotype was observed a handful of times. The chain combines TRBV29-1 with TRBJ2-3; D remains unclear. V lost 4 bases to trimming and J lost 4 bases, with 6 bases between them. The CDR3 totals 11 residues. Germline V CDR1 and CDR2: SQVTM, ANQGSEA. CDR3 DNA: TGCAGCGTTGTGGAGCCAGATACGCAGTATTTT. Its translation is CSVVEPDTQYF.

The sample holds many counts of this clonotype. This chain connects TRBV12-3 or TRBV12-4 to TRBJ1-1, with D perhaps matching TRBD1 (5 bases). The CDR3 has 11 amino acids. V was clipped by 5 bases and J by 7 bases, with 8 bases between them. The CDR3 loop reads CASSRRGEAFF. In nucleotides, the CDR3 is TGTGCCAGCAGTAGGAGGGGTGAAGCTTTCTTT.

The chain has TRBV5-1 and TRBJ2-7; unclear D gene. Trimming took 2 bases from V and 5 from J, leaving 14 bases between them. This CDR3 has 14 amino acids. Germline V gene lookup returns CDR1 SGHRS and CDR2 YFSETQ. CDR3 coding DNA: TGCGCCAGCAGCTTAGCCGGAAGAAACGACGAGCAGTACTTC. As protein: CASSLAGRNDEQYF.

As DNA, the CDR3 is TGTGCCAGCAGCTTCATATATGGCTACACCTTC. It specifies CASSFIYGYTF. This rearrangement joins TRBV7-9 to TRBJ1-2; D is unclear. The germline V gene encodes CDR1 SEHNR and CDR2 FQNEAQ (reference sequence). The V and J ends lost 3 bases and 5 bases respectively, with 4 bases between them. CDR3 length: 11 amino acids.

The chain joins TRBV24-1 to TRBJ2-3, with D perhaps assigned TRBD1 or TRBD2 (5 bases each). Per the germline V gene, CDR1 is KGHDR and CDR2 is SFDVKD. The V gene lost 3 bases and the J gene lost 0 bases, with 18 bases spanning the gap. The CDR3 totals 18 residues. The CDR3 DNA follows: TGTGCCACCAGTGATGGAAGACCTAGGGACGCTAGCACAGATACGCAGTATTTT. Amino acids: CATSDGRPRDASTDTQYF.

A few counts support this clonotype. CDR3 residues: CASRNWNGEQYF. CDR3 nucleotide sequence: TGTGCCAGCAGAAATTGGAATGGCGAGCAGTACTTC. The J gene is TRBJ2-7, the V gene TRBV12-3 or TRBV12-4, with D hard to call. The CDR3 has 12 amino acids. V lost 6 bases and J lost 6, with 12 bases in between.

The chain uses TRBV5-1 and TRBJ1-2, with 7 bases lining up with TRBD1. Germline V CDR1 and CDR2: SGHRS, YFSETQ. There are 17 residues in the CDR3. V trimming: 3 bases; J trimming: 7 bases; junction bases outside the gene matches: 18. CDR3 region: CASSSTGNPKAGLGYTF. CDR3 DNA: TGCGCCAGCAGCTCGACAGGGAACCCCAAAGCCGGACTTGGCTACACCTTC.

This clonotype was picked up a small number of times. The chain combines TRBV6-5 with TRBJ1-1, with D tentatively TRBD1 (5 bases). V lost 2 bases and J 7 bases, leaving 11 bases between the germline ends. The CDR3 runs 13 residues. The germline gives CDR1 MNHEY, CDR2 SVGAGI. CDR3: CASSYGGDLEAFF. The CDR3 DNA is TGTGCCAGCAGTTACGGGGGGGATCTTGAAGCTTTCTTT.

The genes are TRBV7-2 and TRBJ1-2; D uncertain. The ends were cut back, 3 bases at V and 4 bases at J, with 9 bases in the middle. Germline loops: CDR1 SGHTA, CDR2 FQGNSA. CDR3 length: 13 residues. CDR3 region: CASSFQVPYGYTF. CDR3 bases: TGTGCCAGCAGCTTTCAGGTGCCCTATGGCTACACCTTC.